These T cell receptor beta chains were read from a single sample in a study of blood T cell repertoires in COVID-19. Libraries were prepared by immunoSEQ multiplex PCR; TCRdb keeps only in-frame clonotypes and omits some of them. The sample holds about 140,000 clones, roughly 82% seen once. Sequencing input: peripheral blood. Receptor source: a human donor in a cohort sampled during active COVID-19. The CDR3 runs from the conserved cysteine through the conserved F or W. The D gene is left open where the match is weak. A clone size is listed for some rows: how often the clone was seen (once, few, many), or a class if it is expanded.

D gene: -
V gene: TRBV7-2
clone size: -
J gene: TRBJ1-6
CDR3 DNA: TGTGCCAGCAGCACCCCTGACAGGCAGAATTCACCCCTCCACTTT
CDR3 protein: CASSTPDRQNSPLHF

D gene: TRBD1
V gene: TRBV7-2
clone size: few
J gene: TRBJ1-3
CDR3 DNA: TGTGCCAGCAGCCCAGGGGGCTTAGGTTCTGGAAACACCATATATTTT
CDR3 protein: CASSPGGLGSGNTIYF

D gene: -
V gene: TRBV6-1
clone size: -
J gene: TRBJ2-2
CDR3 DNA: TGTGCCAGCAGTGAAGCGCGTCTCACTGGGGAGCTGTTTTTT
CDR3 protein: CASSEARLTGELFF

D gene: TRBD1
V gene: TRBV18
clone size: -
J gene: TRBJ2-7
CDR3 DNA: TGTGCCAGCTCACGCATGGGCCCGGGACAGGGGAGTTACGAGCAGTACTTC
CDR3 protein: CASSRMGPGQGSYEQYF

D gene: -
V gene: TRBV11-2
clone size: -
J gene: TRBJ1-4
CDR3 DNA: TGTGCCAGCAGCCTAGGGGCCGGGACTTCGCTTGAAAAACTGTTTTTT
CDR3 protein: CASSLGAGTSLEKLFF

D gene: TRBD1
V gene: TRBV6-5
clone size: -
J gene: TRBJ1-1
CDR3 DNA: TGTGCCAGCAGAGGGACAGGGGACACTGAAGCTTTCTTT
CDR3 protein: CASRGTGDTEAFF

D gene: -
V gene: TRBV5-6
clone size: -
J gene: TRBJ2-5
CDR3 DNA: TGTGCCAGCACCATCGGCGGGACCCAGTACTTC
CDR3 protein: CASTIGGTQYF

D gene: TRBD2
V gene: TRBV5-1
clone size: -
J gene: TRBJ2-1
CDR3 DNA: TGCGCCAGCAGCGTGATAGCGGGAGTGGACTACAATGAGCAGTTCTTC
CDR3 protein: CASSVIAGVDYNEQFF

D gene: -
V gene: TRBV3-1/TRBV3-2
clone size: -
J gene: TRBJ1-1
CDR3 DNA: TGTGCCAGCAGCCAAGATGCGTTCGGGGTTCCCACTGAAGCTTTCTTT
CDR3 protein: CASSQDAFGVPTEAFF

D gene: TRBD2
V gene: TRBV3-1/TRBV3-2
clone size: -
J gene: TRBJ2-1
CDR3 DNA: TGTGCCAGCAGCTCGAGGACTAGCGGTTTTACCTCCTACAATGAGCAGTTCTTC
CDR3 protein: CASSSRTSGFTSYNEQFF

D gene: -
V gene: TRBV20-1
clone size: -
J gene: TRBJ2-7
CDR3 DNA: TGCAGCGCCCCAGGGGTGAACGAGCAGTACTTC
CDR3 protein: CSAPGVNEQYF

D gene: TRBD2
V gene: TRBV4-1
clone size: -
J gene: TRBJ2-3
CDR3 DNA: TGCGCCAGCAGCGGGACTACGGCAGATACGCAGTATTTT
CDR3 protein: CASSGTTADTQYF

D gene: -
V gene: TRBV11-2
clone size: few
J gene: TRBJ1-6
CDR3 DNA: TGTGCCAGCAGCTTAGAAACAGGAACTAATTCACCCCTCCACTTT
CDR3 protein: CASSLETGTNSPLHF

D gene: TRBD1
V gene: TRBV2
clone size: -
J gene: TRBJ1-1
CDR3 DNA: TGTGCCACCACCAAGGGACAGTCGAACACTGAAGCTTTCTTT
CDR3 protein: CATTKGQSNTEAFF

D gene: -
V gene: TRBV9
clone size: -
J gene: TRBJ1-2
CDR3 DNA: TGTGCCAGCAGCGTAGCAGGGGATTATGGCTACACCTTC
CDR3 protein: CASSVAGDYGYTF

D gene: -
V gene: TRBV6-6
clone size: once
J gene: TRBJ2-1
CDR3 DNA: TGTGCCAGCAGTTACTCAGGGACATCGGTCAGTGAGCAGTTCTTC
CDR3 protein: CASSYSGTSVSEQFF

D gene: TRBD1
V gene: TRBV5-1
clone size: -
J gene: TRBJ1-1
CDR3 DNA: TGCGCCAGCAGCTCCGCTGGGTTTACAGGGGGCCCATTGGGCACTGAAGCTTTCTTT
CDR3 protein: CASSSAGFTGGPLGTEAFF

D gene: -
V gene: TRBV5-1
clone size: -
J gene: TRBJ2-1
CDR3 DNA: TGCGCCAGCAGCTTGGGTCTATCGGGAGAGGATGAGCAGTTCTTC
CDR3 protein: CASSLGLSGEDEQFF

D gene: TRBD1
V gene: TRBV19
clone size: -
J gene: TRBJ1-1
CDR3 DNA: TGTGCCAGTAGTATCGGGACAGGGGGTGGTACTGAAGCTTTCTTT
CDR3 protein: CASSIGTGGGTEAFF

D gene: TRBD2
V gene: TRBV11-2
clone size: -
J gene: TRBJ2-1
CDR3 DNA: TGTGCCAGCAGCTTGAATAGCGGGAGACACAATGAGCAGTTCTTC
CDR3 protein: CASSLNSGRHNEQFF

D gene: -
V gene: TRBV2
clone size: -
J gene: TRBJ2-3
CDR3 DNA: TGTGCCAGCAAACTCGGACTAACCACAGATACGCAGTATTTT
CDR3 protein: CASKLGLTTDTQYF

D gene: -
V gene: TRBV12-3/TRBV12-4
clone size: -
J gene: TRBJ2-2
CDR3 DNA: TGTGCCAGCAGGCGGGAAACCGGGGAGCTGTTTTTT
CDR3 protein: CASRRETGELFF

D gene: TRBD2
V gene: TRBV4-1
clone size: -
J gene: TRBJ2-3
CDR3 DNA: TGCGCCAGCAGCCCGGGACTAGCGGGAGTATGGGGCACAGATACGCAGTATTTT
CDR3 protein: CASSPGLAGVWGTDTQYF

D gene: -
V gene: TRBV19
clone size: -
J gene: TRBJ1-1
CDR3 DNA: TGTGCCAGTAGGCGGGCGGGGGACACTGAAGCTTTCTTT
CDR3 protein: CASRRAGDTEAFF

D gene: TRBD2
V gene: TRBV7-6
clone size: -
J gene: TRBJ2-5
CDR3 DNA: TGTGCCAGCAGGCGAGAAGTGCGGGAGAGTGAGACCCAGTACTTC
CDR3 protein: CASRREVRESETQYF

D gene: -
V gene: TRBV7-3
clone size: -
J gene: TRBJ2-7
CDR3 DNA: TGTGCCAGCAGCTTTTCGGGGACCTACGAGCAGTACTTC
CDR3 protein: CASSFSGTYEQYF

D gene: TRBD1
V gene: TRBV4-2
clone size: -
J gene: TRBJ1-2
CDR3 DNA: TGTGCCAGCAGCCAAGGAGGGACAGGGGGGAACTATGGCTACACCTTC
CDR3 protein: CASSQGGTGGNYGYTF

D gene: -
V gene: TRBV20-1
clone size: -
J gene: TRBJ2-3
CDR3 DNA: TGCAGTGCTAGTTGGGGGGGCGACACAGATACGCAGTATTTT
CDR3 protein: CSASWGGDTDTQYF

D gene: TRBD1
V gene: TRBV9
clone size: -
J gene: TRBJ1-1
CDR3 DNA: TGTGCCAGCAGCGGCCCCCCGGGACAGGCCGCTGAAGCTTTCTTT
CDR3 protein: CASSGPPGQAAEAFF

D gene: TRBD2
V gene: TRBV5-1
clone size: -
J gene: TRBJ2-2
CDR3 DNA: TGCGCCAGCTCGAGCGGGAGGGCGGACACCGGGGAGCTGTTTTTT
CDR3 protein: CASSSGRADTGELFF

D gene: -
V gene: TRBV4-1
clone size: -
J gene: TRBJ1-1
CDR3 DNA: TGCGCCAGCAGCCGAACAGGGAACACTGAAGCTTTCTTT
CDR3 protein: CASSRTGNTEAFF

D gene: TRBD1
V gene: TRBV6-1
clone size: -
J gene: TRBJ1-6
CDR3 DNA: TGTGCCAGCAGTGAAGCGAGGACAGGGAATTCACCCCTCCACTTT
CDR3 protein: CASSEARTGNSPLHF

D gene: TRBD1
V gene: TRBV24-1
clone size: -
J gene: TRBJ2-1
CDR3 DNA: TGTGCCACCAGTGAGGGGCAGGGGGCAGGAGGTGAGCAGTTCTTC
CDR3 protein: CATSEGQGAGGEQFF

D gene: -
V gene: TRBV4-1
clone size: few
J gene: TRBJ1-5
CDR3 DNA: TGCGCCAGCAGCCCACAATCCACAGTCAATCAGCCCCAGCATTTT
CDR3 protein: CASSPQSTVNQPQHF

D gene: TRBD1
V gene: TRBV6-5
clone size: -
J gene: TRBJ1-2
CDR3 DNA: TGTGCCAGCTGTACTCTACAGGGGGGGGGCTACACCTTC
CDR3 protein: CASCTLQGGGYTF

D gene: -
V gene: TRBV5-4
clone size: -
J gene: TRBJ1-5
CDR3 DNA: TGTGCCAGCAGCTTGCAAGGGGTCGAACAGCCCCAGCATTTT
CDR3 protein: CASSLQGVEQPQHF

D gene: -
V gene: TRBV29-1
clone size: few
J gene: TRBJ2-3
CDR3 DNA: TGCAGCGCCGCCGGGACAACTGGCACAGATACGCAGTATTTT
CDR3 protein: CSAAGTTGTDTQYF

D gene: -
V gene: TRBV13
clone size: -
J gene: TRBJ2-5
CDR3 DNA: TGTGCCAGCAGCTCCGAAAGGGGGGAGACCCAGTACTTC
CDR3 protein: CASSSERGETQYF

D gene: -
V gene: TRBV7-3
clone size: -
J gene: TRBJ2-2
CDR3 DNA: TGTGCCAGCAGCCGAGGGGGGGCGGGCACCGGGGAGCTGTTTTTT
CDR3 protein: CASSRGGAGTGELFF

D gene: -
V gene: TRBV2
clone size: few
J gene: TRBJ2-6
CDR3 DNA: TGTGCCAGTGGGGGGAGCGGCAGGGCCAACGTCCTGACTTTC
CDR3 protein: CASGGSGRANVLTF

D gene: -
V gene: TRBV7-2
clone size: -
J gene: TRBJ1-2
CDR3 DNA: TGTGCCAGCAGCTTAAAATGGGGGGACTGGGATGGCTACACCTTC
CDR3 protein: CASSLKWGDWDGYTF

D gene: -
V gene: TRBV2
clone size: -
J gene: TRBJ2-1
CDR3 DNA: TGTGCCAGCAGTGGGAGACTGGGAGGGGGACCACAGAATGAGCAGTTCTTC
CDR3 protein: CASSGRLGGGPQNEQFF

D gene: -
V gene: TRBV7-3
clone size: -
J gene: TRBJ2-2
CDR3 DNA: TGTGCCAGCAGCTTAAGGTTCGGCGGCCGAACGGACACCGGGGAGCTGTTTTTT
CDR3 protein: CASSLRFGGRTDTGELFF

D gene: -
V gene: TRBV6-4
clone size: -
J gene: TRBJ2-4
CDR3 DNA: TGTGCCAGCAGTAGCCGACAGGTTAAAGGCAAAAACATTCAGTACTTC
CDR3 protein: CASSSRQVKGKNIQYF

D gene: TRBD2
V gene: TRBV27
clone size: -
J gene: TRBJ2-7
CDR3 DNA: TGTGCCAGCAGTTTAGGGACTAGCGGGGTATACGAGCAGTACTTC
CDR3 protein: CASSLGTSGVYEQYF

D gene: -
V gene: TRBV2
clone size: -
J gene: TRBJ1-2
CDR3 DNA: TGTGCCAGCAGTGAAGCGACCTCGAGGAACTATGGCTACACCTTC
CDR3 protein: CASSEATSRNYGYTF

D gene: -
V gene: TRBV5-1
clone size: -
J gene: TRBJ2-6
CDR3 DNA: TGCGCCAGCAGCTATCCTCGGGGACAAAAAACCTCTGGGGCCAACGTCCTGACTTTC
CDR3 protein: CASSYPRGQKTSGANVLTF

D gene: -
V gene: TRBV29-1
clone size: few
J gene: TRBJ1-4
CDR3 DNA: TGCAGCGGCCGCGAGTCAGGGGAAAAACTGTTTTTT
CDR3 protein: CSGRESGEKLFF

D gene: -
V gene: TRBV6-5
clone size: -
J gene: TRBJ1-6
CDR3 DNA: TGTGCCAGCATTATGGACAGTTCGAATTCACCCCTCCACTTT
CDR3 protein: CASIMDSSNSPLHF

D gene: -
V gene: TRBV7-6
clone size: -
J gene: TRBJ2-1
CDR3 DNA: TGTGCCAGCAGCTTAGTGTGGGGCGAGTCCTACAATGAGCAGTTCTTC
CDR3 protein: CASSLVWGESYNEQFF

D gene: -
V gene: TRBV6-1
clone size: -
J gene: TRBJ2-7
CDR3 DNA: TGTGCCAGCAGTGAATTTGGAGGGAACTACGAGCAGTACTTC
CDR3 protein: CASSEFGGNYEQYF

D gene: TRBD2
V gene: TRBV2
clone size: once
J gene: TRBJ2-2
CDR3 DNA: TGTGCCAGCAGTGTGGGGGGGGCGAACACCGGGGAGCTGTTTTTT
CDR3 protein: CASSVGGANTGELFF

D gene: TRBD1
V gene: TRBV4-1
clone size: -
J gene: TRBJ1-5
CDR3 DNA: TGCGCCAGCGGACCGGGACAGGGGCCCAGGGGCCAGCCCCAGCATTTT
CDR3 protein: CASGPGQGPRGQPQHF

D gene: -
V gene: TRBV11-2
clone size: -
J gene: TRBJ2-3
CDR3 DNA: TGTGCCAGCAGCCCACTACGTGTATTTGATGGCACAGATACGCAGTATTTT
CDR3 protein: CASSPLRVFDGTDTQYF